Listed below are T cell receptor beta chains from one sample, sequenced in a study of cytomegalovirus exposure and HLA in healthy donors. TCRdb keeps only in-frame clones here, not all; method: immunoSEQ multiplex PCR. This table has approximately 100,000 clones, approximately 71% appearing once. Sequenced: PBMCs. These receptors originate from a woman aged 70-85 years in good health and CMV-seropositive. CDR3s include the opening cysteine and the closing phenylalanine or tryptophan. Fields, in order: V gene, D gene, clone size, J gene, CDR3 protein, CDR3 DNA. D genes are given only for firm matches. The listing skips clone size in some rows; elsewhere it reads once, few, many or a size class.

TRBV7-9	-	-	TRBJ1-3	CASSSQTSPGNTIYF	TGTGCCAGCAGCTCCCAGACATCTCCTGGAAACACCATATATTTT
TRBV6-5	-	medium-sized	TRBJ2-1	CASSVGQEQFF	TGTGCCAGCAGTGTTGGACAGGAGCAGTTCTTC
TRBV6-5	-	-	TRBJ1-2	CASSKLNYGYTF	TGTGCCAGCAGTAAACTTAACTATGGCTACACCTTC
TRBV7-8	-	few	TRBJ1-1	CASSLAPGIAVEAFF	TGTGCCAGCAGCTTAGCCCCCGGAATAGCCGTTGAAGCTTTCTTT
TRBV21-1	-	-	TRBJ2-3	CASSTDPDGGLPYLGIDTQYF	TGTGCCAGCAGCACCGACCCCGACGGCGGGCTACCTTACCTCGGGATAGATACGCAGTATTTT
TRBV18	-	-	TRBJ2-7	CASSPAQSYEQYF	TGTGCCAGCTCACCCGCACAATCCTACGAGCAGTACTTC
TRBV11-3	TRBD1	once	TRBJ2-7	CASSLGTGGGEQYF	TGTGCCAGCAGCTTAGGGACAGGCGGTGGAGAGCAGTACTTC
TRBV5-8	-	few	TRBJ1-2	CASSLAGLRLRGYTF	TGTGCCAGCAGCCTTGCAGGGTTACGGCTTCGTGGCTACACCTTC
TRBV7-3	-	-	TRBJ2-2	CASSLGTANTGELFF	TGTGCCAGCAGCCTAGGCACCGCGAACACCGGGGAGCTGTTTTTT
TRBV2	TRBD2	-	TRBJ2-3	CASSEAFQAGSTDTQYF	TGTGCCAGCAGTGAAGCTTTTCAAGCGGGGAGCACAGATACGCAGTATTTT
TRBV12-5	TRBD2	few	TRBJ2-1	CASGLGSSGTSGGAYNEQFF	TGTGCTAGTGGTTTGGGGTCCTCGGGGACTAGCGGGGGGGCCTACAATGAGCAGTTCTTC
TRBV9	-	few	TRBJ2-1	CASSPQGASYNEQFF	TGTGCCAGCAGCCCTCAAGGGGCCTCCTACAATGAGCAGTTCTTC
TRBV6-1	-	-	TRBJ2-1	CASSEVPPGLINYNEQFF	TGTGCCAGCAGTGAAGTACCACCGGGACTCATAAACTACAATGAGCAGTTCTTC
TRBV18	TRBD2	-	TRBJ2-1	CASSPRTSGGAFEQFF	TGTGCCAGCTCACCACGTACTAGCGGGGGGGCCTTTGAGCAGTTCTTC
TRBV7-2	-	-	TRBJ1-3	CASSPGFGNTIYF	TGTGCCAGCAGCCCCGGGTTTGGAAACACCATATATTTT
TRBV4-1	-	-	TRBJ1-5	CASSQVGMYSNQPQHF	TGCGCCAGCAGCCAAGTGGGCATGTATAGCAATCAGCCCCAGCATTTT
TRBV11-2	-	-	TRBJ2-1	CASSLGGLNNEQFF	TGTGCCAGCAGCTTAGGGGGACTTAACAATGAGCAGTTCTTC
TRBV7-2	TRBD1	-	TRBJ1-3	CASSDTGGTGNTIYF	TGTGCCAGCAGCGATACAGGGGGCACTGGAAACACCATATATTTT
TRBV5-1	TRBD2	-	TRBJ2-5	CASSGGAGGKETQYF	TGCGCCAGCTCCGGGGGAGCGGGGGGGAAAGAGACCCAGTACTTC
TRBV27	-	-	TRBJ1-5	CASSFTGFLGLQHF	TGTGCCAGCAGTTTCACAGGGTTTCTAGGCCTCCAGCATTTT
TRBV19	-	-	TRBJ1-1	CASSDIGTPNTEAFF	TGTGCCAGTAGTGATATCGGGACACCGAACACTGAAGCTTTCTTT
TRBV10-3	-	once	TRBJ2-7	CAISEPPPEFTGREQYF	TGTGCCATCAGTGAGCCCCCCCCGGAGTTTACGGGAAGGGAGCAGTACTTC
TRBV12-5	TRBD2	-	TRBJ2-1	CASTGSGGINEQFF	TGTGCTAGCACGGGGAGCGGGGGGATCAATGAGCAGTTCTTC
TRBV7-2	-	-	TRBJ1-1	CASSLGFGSTEAFF	TGTGCCAGCAGCTTAGGGTTTGGTAGCACTGAAGCTTTCTTT
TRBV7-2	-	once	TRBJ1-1	CASSRGGAGTEAFF	TGTGCCAGCTCTCGAGGGGGGGCGGGTACTGAAGCTTTCTTT
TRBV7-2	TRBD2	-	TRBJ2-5	CASSLEAGGWETQYF	TGTGCCAGCAGCTTAGAAGCGGGGGGGTGGGAGACCCAGTACTTC
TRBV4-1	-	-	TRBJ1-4	CASSPTGQLNEKLFF	TGCGCCAGCAGTCCAACCGGACAGCTTAATGAAAAACTGTTTTTT
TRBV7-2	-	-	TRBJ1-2	CASSEPTQGFYGYTF	TGTGCCAGCAGCGAACCGACCCAGGGGTTCTATGGCTACACCTTC
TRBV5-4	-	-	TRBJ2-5	CASSAGQQETQYF	TGTGCCAGCAGCGCGGGACAGCAAGAGACCCAGTACTTC
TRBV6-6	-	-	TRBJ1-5	CASSYWQNQPQHF	TGTGCCAGCAGTTACTGGCAGAATCAGCCCCAGCATTTT
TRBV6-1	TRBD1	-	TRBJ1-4	CASSEPGGQKLFF	TGTGCCAGCAGTGAACCAGGGGGCCAAAAACTGTTTTTT
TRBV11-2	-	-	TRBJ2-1	CASSVTRPENEQFF	TGTGCCAGCAGCGTCACCAGGCCTGAGAATGAGCAGTTCTTC
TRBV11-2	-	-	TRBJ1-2	CASSLGSLYGYTF	TGTGCCAGCAGCTTAGGATCACTTTATGGCTACACCTTC
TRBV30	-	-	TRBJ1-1	CAWSRGRGLNTEAFF	TGTGCCTGGAGTAGAGGACGAGGGTTGAACACTGAAGCTTTCTTT
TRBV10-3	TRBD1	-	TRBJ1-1	CAISESGDRPGKAFF	TGTGCCATCAGTGAGTCCGGGGACAGGCCTGGGAAAGCTTTCTTT
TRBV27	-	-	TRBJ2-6	CASSPDSTGSSGANVLTF	TGTGCCAGCAGCCCCGACTCCACAGGAAGCTCTGGGGCCAACGTCCTGACTTTC
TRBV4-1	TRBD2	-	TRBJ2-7	CASSVSTMAGGFYEQYF	TGCGCCAGCAGCGTTTCCACTATGGCGGGGGGGTTCTACGAGCAGTACTTC
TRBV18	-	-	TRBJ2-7	CASSPARSSYEQYF	TGTGCCAGCTCACCTGCCAGAAGCTCCTACGAGCAGTACTTC